This T cell receptor (beta chain) is drawn from a study of shared clonotypes between healthy human individuals. General study points: Clonotypes shared by all four sorted-subset donors had higher generation probabilities than non-shared clonotypes.

Germline V gene sequence: CDR1 MDHEN, CDR2 SYDVKM. This CDR3 spans 15 amino acids. Trimming cost V 5 bases and J 2 bases, with 13 bases left between them. For this clone: Its matching antigen is unknown.

Naive CD8 cells, CD45RO-negative and positively selected for CCR7, excluded terminally differentiated effector memory CD45RA+ cells. Within Nashville, Tennessee resided all donors, each a Caucasian adult. Original processing notes: Because ImmunoSEQ provided only junction sequences with no quality scores, the filtering differed. Using immunoSEQ multiplex PCR, the repertoire was profiled, and TCRdb retains in-frame clones only, with some absent. The D gene and trimming were derived from the DNA, and the V and J assignments and clone size from that table. The table has approximately 720,000 clones, roughly nine tenths seen once; the top ten hold approximately 22%.

The sequence was obtained from a man aged 25 to 40 in good health. Sequenced material: naive CD8+ T cells sorted from blood. The chain joins TRBV28 to TRBJ1-5, with D unresolved. The DNA of the CDR3 is TGTGCCAGCAGTCTAAGCATAACGGGCAATCAGCCCCAGCATTTT. Translating gives CASSLSITGNQPQHF.